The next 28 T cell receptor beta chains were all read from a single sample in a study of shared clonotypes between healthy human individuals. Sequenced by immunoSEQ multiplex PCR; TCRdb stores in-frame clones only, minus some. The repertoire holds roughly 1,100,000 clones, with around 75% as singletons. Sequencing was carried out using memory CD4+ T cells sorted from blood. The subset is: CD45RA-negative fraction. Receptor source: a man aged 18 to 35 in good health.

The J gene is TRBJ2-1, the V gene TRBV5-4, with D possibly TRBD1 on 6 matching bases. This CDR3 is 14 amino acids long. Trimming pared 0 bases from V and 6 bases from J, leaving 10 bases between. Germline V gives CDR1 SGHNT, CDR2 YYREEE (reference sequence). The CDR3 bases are TGTGCCAGCAGCTTGGGGGGGACATCCAATGAGCAGTTCTTC. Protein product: CASSLGGTSNEQFF.

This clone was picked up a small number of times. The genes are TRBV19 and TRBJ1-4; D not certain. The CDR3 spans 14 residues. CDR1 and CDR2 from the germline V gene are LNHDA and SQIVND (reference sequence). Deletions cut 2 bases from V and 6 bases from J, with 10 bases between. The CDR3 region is CASSIRSGYEKLFF. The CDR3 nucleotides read TGTGCCAGTAGTATACGGAGTGGATATGAAAAACTGTTTTTT.

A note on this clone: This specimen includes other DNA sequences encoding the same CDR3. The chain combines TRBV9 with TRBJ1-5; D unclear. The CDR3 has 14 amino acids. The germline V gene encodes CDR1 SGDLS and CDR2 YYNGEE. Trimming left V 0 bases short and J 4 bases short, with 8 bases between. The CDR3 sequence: CASSVDGGNQPQHF. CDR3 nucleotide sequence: TGTGCCAGCAGCGTAGATGGTGGAAATCAGCCCCAGCATTTT.

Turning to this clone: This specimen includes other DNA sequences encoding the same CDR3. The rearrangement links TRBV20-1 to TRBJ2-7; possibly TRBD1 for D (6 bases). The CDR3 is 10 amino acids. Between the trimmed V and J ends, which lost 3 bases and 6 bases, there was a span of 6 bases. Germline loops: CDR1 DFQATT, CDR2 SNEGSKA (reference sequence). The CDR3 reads CSASRGEQYF. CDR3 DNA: TGCAGTGCTAGCAGGGGCGAGCAGTACTTC.

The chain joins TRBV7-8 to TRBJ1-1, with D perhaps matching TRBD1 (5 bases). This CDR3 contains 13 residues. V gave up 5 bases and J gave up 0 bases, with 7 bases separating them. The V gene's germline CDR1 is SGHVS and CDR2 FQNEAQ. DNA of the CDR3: TGTGCCAGCAGCGGGACCATGAACACTGAAGCTTTCTTT. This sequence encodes CASSGTMNTEAFF.

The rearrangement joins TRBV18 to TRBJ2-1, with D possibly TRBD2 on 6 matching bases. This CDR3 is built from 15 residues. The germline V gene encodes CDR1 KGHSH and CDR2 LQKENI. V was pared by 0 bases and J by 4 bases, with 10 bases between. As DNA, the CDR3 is TGTGCCAGCTCACCACCCGGGGGAGTTTACAATGAGCAGTTCTTC. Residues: CASSPPGGVYNEQFF.

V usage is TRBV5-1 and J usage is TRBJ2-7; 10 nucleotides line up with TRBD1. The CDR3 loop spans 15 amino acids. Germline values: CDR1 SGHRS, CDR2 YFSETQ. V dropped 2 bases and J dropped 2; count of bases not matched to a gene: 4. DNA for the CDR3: TGCGCCAGCAGCTTAGGACAGGGGGTCCCCTACGAGCAGTACTTC. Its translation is CASSLGQGVPYEQYF.

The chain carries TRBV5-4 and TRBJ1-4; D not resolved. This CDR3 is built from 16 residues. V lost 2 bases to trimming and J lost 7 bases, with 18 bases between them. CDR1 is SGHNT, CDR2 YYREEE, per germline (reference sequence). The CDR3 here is CASSLGTRGIGEKLFF. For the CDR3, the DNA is TGTGCCAGCAGCTTAGGCACTCGTGGGATCGGTGAAAAACTGTTTTTT.

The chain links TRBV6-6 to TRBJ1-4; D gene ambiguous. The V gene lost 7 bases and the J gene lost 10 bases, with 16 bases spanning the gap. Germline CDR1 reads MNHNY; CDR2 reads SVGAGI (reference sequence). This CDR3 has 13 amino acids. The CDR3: CASTPAPNGKLFF. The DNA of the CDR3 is TGTGCCAGCACCCCAGCGCCAAACGGAAAACTGTTTTTT.

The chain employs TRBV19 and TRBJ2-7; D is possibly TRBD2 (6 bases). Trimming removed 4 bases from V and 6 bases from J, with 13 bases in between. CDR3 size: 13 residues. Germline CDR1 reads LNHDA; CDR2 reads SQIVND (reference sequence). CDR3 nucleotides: TGTGCCAGTAGTAGGGGACTTACGGGCGAGCAGTACTTC. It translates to CASSRGLTGEQYF.

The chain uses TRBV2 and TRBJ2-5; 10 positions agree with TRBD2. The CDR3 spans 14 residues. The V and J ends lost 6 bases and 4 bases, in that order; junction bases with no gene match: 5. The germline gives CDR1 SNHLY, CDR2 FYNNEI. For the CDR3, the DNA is TGTGCCAGCAGAATAACTAGCGGGATAGAGACCCAGTACTTC. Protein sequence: CASRITSGIETQYF. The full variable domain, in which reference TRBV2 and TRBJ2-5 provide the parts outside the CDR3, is EPEVTQTPSHQVTQMGQEVILRCVPISNHLYFYWYRQILGQKVEFLVSFYNNEISEKSEIFDDQFSVERPDGSNFTLKIRSTKLEDSAMYFCASRITSGIETQYFGPGTRLLVL.

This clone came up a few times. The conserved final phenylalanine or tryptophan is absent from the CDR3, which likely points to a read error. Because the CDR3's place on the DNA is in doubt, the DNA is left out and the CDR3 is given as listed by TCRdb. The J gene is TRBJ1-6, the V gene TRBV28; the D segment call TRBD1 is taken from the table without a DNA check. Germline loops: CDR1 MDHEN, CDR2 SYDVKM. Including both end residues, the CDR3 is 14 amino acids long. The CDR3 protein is CASSSGHAWYDQLA.

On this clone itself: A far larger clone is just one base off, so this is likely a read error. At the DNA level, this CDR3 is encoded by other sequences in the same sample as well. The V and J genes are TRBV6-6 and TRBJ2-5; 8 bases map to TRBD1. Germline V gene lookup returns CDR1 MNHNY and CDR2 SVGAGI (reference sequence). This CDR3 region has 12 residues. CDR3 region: CASSPTGVLGYF. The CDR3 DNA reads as TGCGCCAGCAGCCCGACAGGGGTCTTAGGGTACTTC.

CDR3 in DNA: TGTGCCAGCAGCGTAGATTGGACCGAGAATTCACCCCTCCACTTT. It yields the protein CASSVDWTENSPLHF. The chain recombines TRBV9 with TRBJ1-6; D uncertain. The CDR3 has 15 residues. V lost 0 bases, J lost 7 bases, and 11 bases lay in between. Germline V lookup: CDR1 SGDLS, CDR2 YYNGEE.

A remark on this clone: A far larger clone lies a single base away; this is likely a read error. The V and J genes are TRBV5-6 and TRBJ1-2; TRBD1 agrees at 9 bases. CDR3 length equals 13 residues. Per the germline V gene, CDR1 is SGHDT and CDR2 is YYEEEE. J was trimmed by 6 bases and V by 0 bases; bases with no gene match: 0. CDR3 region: CASSLGQGDGYTF. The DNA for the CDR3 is TGTGCCAGCAGCTTGGGACAGGGGGATGGCTACACCTTC.

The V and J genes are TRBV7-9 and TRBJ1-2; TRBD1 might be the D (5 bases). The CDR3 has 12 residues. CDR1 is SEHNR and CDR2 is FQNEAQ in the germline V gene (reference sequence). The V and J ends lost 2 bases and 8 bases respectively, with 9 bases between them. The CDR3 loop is CASSLPQGGYTF. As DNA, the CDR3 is TGTGCCAGCAGCTTACCTCAGGGAGGCTACACCTTC.

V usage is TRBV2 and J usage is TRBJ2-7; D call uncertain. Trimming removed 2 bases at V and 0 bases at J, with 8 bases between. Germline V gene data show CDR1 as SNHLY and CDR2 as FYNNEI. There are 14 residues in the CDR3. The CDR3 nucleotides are TGTGCCAGCAGTGAATACAACGACTCCTACGAGCAGTACTTC. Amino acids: CASSEYNDSYEQYF.

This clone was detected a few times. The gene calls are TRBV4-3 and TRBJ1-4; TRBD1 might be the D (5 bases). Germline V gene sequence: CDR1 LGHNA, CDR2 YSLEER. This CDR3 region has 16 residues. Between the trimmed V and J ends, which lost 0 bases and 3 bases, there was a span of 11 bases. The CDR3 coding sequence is TGCGCCAGCAGCCAAGATTCAAGAGGGGCTAATGAAAAACTGTTTTTT. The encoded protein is CASSQDSRGANEKLFF.

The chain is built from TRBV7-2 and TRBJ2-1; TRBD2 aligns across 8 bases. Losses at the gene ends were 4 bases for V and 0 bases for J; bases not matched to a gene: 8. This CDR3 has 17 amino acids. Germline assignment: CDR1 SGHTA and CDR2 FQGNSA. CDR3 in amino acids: CASSSRAGASSYNEQFF. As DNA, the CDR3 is TGTGCCAGCAGCTCCAGAGCGGGAGCGAGCTCCTACAATGAGCAGTTCTTC.

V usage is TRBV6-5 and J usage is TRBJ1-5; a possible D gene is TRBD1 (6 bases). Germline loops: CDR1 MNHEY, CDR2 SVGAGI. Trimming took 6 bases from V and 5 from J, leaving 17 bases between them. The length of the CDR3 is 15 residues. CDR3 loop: CASRLSKQGYQPQHF. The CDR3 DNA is TGTGCCAGCAGACTCTCCAAACAGGGTTATCAGCCCCAGCATTTT.

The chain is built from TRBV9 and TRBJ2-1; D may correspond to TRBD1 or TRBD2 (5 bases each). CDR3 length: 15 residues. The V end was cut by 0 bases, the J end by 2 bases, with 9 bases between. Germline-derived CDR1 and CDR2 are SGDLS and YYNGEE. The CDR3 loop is CASSVGRGAYNEQFF. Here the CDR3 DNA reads TGTGCCAGCAGCGTAGGACGGGGCGCCTACAATGAGCAGTTCTTC.

CDR3 DNA: TGTGCCAGTAGTATCCTGGACGCGGACTATGGCTACACCTTC. It codes for CASSILDADYGYTF. The chain recombines TRBV19 with TRBJ1-2; D is undetermined. V was pared by 3 bases and J by 3 bases, with 11 bases between. Germline loops: CDR1 LNHDA, CDR2 SQIVND (reference sequence). This CDR3 comprises 14 residues.

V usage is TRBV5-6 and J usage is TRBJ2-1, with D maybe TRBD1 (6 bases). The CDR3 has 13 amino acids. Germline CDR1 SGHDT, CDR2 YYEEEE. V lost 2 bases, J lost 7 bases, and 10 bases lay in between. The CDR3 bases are TGTGCCAGCAGCTTAGACAGGTGGAATGAGCAGTTCTTC. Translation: CASSLDRWNEQFF.

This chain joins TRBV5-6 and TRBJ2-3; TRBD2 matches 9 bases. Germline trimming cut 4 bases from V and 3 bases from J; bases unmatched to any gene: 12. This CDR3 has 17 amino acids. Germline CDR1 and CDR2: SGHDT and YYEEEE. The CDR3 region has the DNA TGTGCCAGCAGCCTGAGGGATAGCGGGAGTAAGACAGATACGCAGTATTTT. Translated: CASSLRDSGSKTDTQYF.

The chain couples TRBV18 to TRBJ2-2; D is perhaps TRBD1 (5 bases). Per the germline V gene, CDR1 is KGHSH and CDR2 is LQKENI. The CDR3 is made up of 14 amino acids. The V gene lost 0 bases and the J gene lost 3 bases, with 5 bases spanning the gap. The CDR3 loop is CASSPPTDTGELFF. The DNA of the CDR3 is TGTGCCAGCTCACCACCGACAGACACCGGGGAGCTGTTTTTT. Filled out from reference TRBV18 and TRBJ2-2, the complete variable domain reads NAGVMQNPRHLVRRRGQEARLRCSPMKGHSHVYWYRQLPEEGLKFMVYLQKENIIDESGMPKERFSAEFPKEGPSILRIQQVVRGDSAAYFCASSPPTDTGELFFGEGSRLTVL.

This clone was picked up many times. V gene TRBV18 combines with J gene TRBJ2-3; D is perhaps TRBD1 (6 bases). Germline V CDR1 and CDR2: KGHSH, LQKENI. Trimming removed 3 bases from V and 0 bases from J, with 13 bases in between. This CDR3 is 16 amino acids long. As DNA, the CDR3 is TGTGCCAGCTCACCCCTAATGGGGGCAAGCACAGATACGCAGTATTTT. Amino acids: CASSPLMGASTDTQYF.

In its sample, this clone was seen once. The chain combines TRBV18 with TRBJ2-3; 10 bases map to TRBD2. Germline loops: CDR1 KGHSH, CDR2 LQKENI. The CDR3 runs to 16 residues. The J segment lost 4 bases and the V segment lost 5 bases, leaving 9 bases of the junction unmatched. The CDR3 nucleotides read TGTGCCAGCTCATCCGCTAGCGGGAGAAGTCCAGATACGCAGTATTTT. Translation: CASSSASGRSPDTQYF.

CDR3 residues: CASSLVGQGVAEAFF. CDR3 coding DNA: TGTGCCAGCAGCTTAGTCGGGCAGGGGGTCGCTGAAGCTTTCTTT. The V call is TRBV7-2, the J call TRBJ1-1; 7 bases agree with TRBD1. The CDR3 sequence is 15 residues long. Germline V CDR1 and CDR2: SGHTA, FQGNSA. The ends lost 1 base at V and 6 bases at J; junction bases unmatched: 8.